The 17 T cell receptor beta chains presented below share a single source sample, sequenced in a study of T-cell memory formation after mild COVID-19. MiXCR was run by TCRdb on the 5' RACE reads, yielding one entry per CDR3 protein. This sample has 35,000 to 50,000 distinct CDR3 sequences, with about a tenth found just once. Sequencing was carried out using PBMCs or a T cell subset sorted from them (not recorded which). Every receptor here comes from an adult woman who had mild COVID-19 (a few samples of this study predate the infection). Cell type and time point are not known.

This clonotype was recorded only once. A much more abundant neighbour one base away suggests this may be a read error. This chain uses TRBV7-6 with TRBJ2-3; 8 bases agree with TRBD2. From germline, CDR1 is SGHVS and CDR2 FNYEAQ. This CDR3 region has 13 residues. With 5 bases clipped from V and 3 bases from J, the junction kept 1 base outside the gene matches. The CDR3: CASSSGRTDTQYF. CDR3 nucleotide sequence: TGTGCCAGCAGCAGCGGGAGAACAGATACGCAGTATTTT.

The sample holds many counts of this clonotype. The V gene is TRBV5-6, the J gene TRBJ2-2, with D uncertain. Germline values: CDR1 SGHDT, CDR2 YYEEEE. Trimming took 1 base from V and 2 from J, leaving 6 bases between them. There are 14 residues in the CDR3. CDR3 amino acids: CASSLTRNTGELFF. The CDR3 nucleotides are TGTGCCAGCAGCTTGACCCGTAACACCGGGGAGCTGTTTTTT.

There are a few counts of this clonotype. The chain recombines TRBV4-3 with TRBJ2-2; 10 bases fit TRBD2. This CDR3 has 18 amino acids. Germline V gene data show CDR1 as LGHNA and CDR2 as YSLEER. The J segment lost 1 base and the V segment lost 3 bases, leaving 8 bases of the junction unmatched. The CDR3 DNA is TGCGCCAGCAGCCATACAACCCTAGCGGGAGAGAACACCGGGGAGCTGTTTTTT. Encoded protein: CASSHTTLAGENTGELFF.

The gene calls are TRBV30 and TRBJ2-7; D call uncertain. CDR3 length: 12 amino acids. Germline V gene sequence: CDR1 GTSNPN, CDR2 SVGIG (reference sequence). Deletions cut 0 bases from V and 7 bases from J, with 10 bases between. Here the CDR3 DNA reads TGTGCCTGGAGTGTATTTGGGTGGGAGCAGTACTTC. Translating it yields CAWSVFGWEQYF.

This clonotype showed up many times. The J gene is TRBJ1-5, the V gene TRBV7-2, with 7 bases lining up with TRBD1. Germline assignment: CDR1 SGHTA and CDR2 FQGNSA. V dropped 5 bases and J dropped 7; count of bases not matched to a gene: 5. The CDR3 sequence is 13 residues long. The CDR3 is CASSVRGQQPQHF. In nucleotides, the CDR3 is TGTGCCAGCAGCGTAAGGGGGCAGCAGCCCCAGCATTTT.

This clonotype was seen more than once but under ten times. V usage is TRBV7-2 and J usage is TRBJ2-6; D is possibly TRBD2 (6 bases). The V end was cut by 4 bases, the J end by 0 bases, with 16 bases between. The CDR3 length is 18 residues. Per germline, CDR1 SGHTA and CDR2 FQGNSA. CDR3 nucleotides: TGTGCCAGCAGCTCCCCGCGGAGGGATCCCTCTGGGGCCAACGTCCTGACTTTC. Translated: CASSSPRRDPSGANVLTF.

The V gene is TRBV18, the J gene TRBJ1-1; 7 bases are a match to TRBD1. The germline gives CDR1 KGHSH, CDR2 LQKENI. V lost 2 bases to trimming and J lost 9 bases; unmatched junction nucleotides: 6. CDR3 length: 13 amino acids. CDR3 residues: CASSPNRDSQAFF. In DNA form, the CDR3 reads TGTGCCAGCTCACCAAACCGGGACAGTCAAGCTTTCTTT.

The table lists this clonotype with many counts. The J gene is TRBJ2-1, the V gene TRBV7-9, with TRBD1 as a possible D gene (5 bases). Trimming pared 5 bases from V and 10 bases from J, leaving 12 bases between. From germline, CDR1 is SEHNR and CDR2 FQNEAQ (reference sequence). CDR3 length equals 12 residues. CDR3 DNA sequence: TGTGCCAGCAGCCCCCAAGGGGAAGAGCAGTTCTTC. Translated, it gives CASSPQGEEQFF. Full variable domain (outside the CDR3, taken from reference TRBV7-9 and TRBJ2-1): DTGVSQNPRHKITKRGQNVTFRCDPISEHNRLYWYRQTLGQGPEFLTYFQNEAQLEKSRLLSDRFSAERPKGSFSTLEIQRTEQGDSAMYLCASSPQGEEQFFGPGTRLTVL.

In its sample, this clonotype is medium-sized. This sequence joins TRBV30 and TRBJ2-1; 8 nucleotides agree with TRBD2. With 0 bases clipped from V and 6 bases from J, the junction kept 7 bases outside the gene matches. Germline-derived CDR1 and CDR2 are GTSNPN and SVGIG (reference sequence). This CDR3 contains 15 residues. The CDR3 nucleotides are TGTGCCTGGAGTGTAATCCGGGGGGGAAGCAATGAGCAGTTCTTC. Translating gives CAWSVIRGGSNEQFF.

This clonotype was counted a few times. The gene calls are TRBV12-3 or TRBV12-4 and TRBJ2-5, with D possibly being TRBD1 (6 bases). Trimming took 6 bases from V and 1 from J, leaving 9 bases between them. CDR3 length: 13 residues. The CDR3 DNA follows: TGTGCCAGCAGACAGGGCCTCCAAGAGACCCAGTACTTC. Its translation: CASRQGLQETQYF.

In this sample, this clonotype turned up many times. The CDR3 is CRALRGGMNTEAFF. The CDR3 DNA sequence: TGCAGAGCCCTTAGGGGCGGAATGAACACTGAAGCTTTCTTT. This rearrangement joins TRBV20-1 to TRBJ1-1, with a possible D match to TRBD1 (5 bases). This CDR3 spans 14 amino acids. Germline-derived CDR1 and CDR2 are DFQATT and SNEGSKA (reference sequence).

This clonotype was counted ten times or more. V is TRBV12-3 or TRBV12-4 and J is TRBJ2-5; D is unclear. Trimming took off 4 bases at V and 1 base at J, with 7 bases between the two ends. The CDR3 runs to 13 residues. The CDR3 DNA reads TGTGCCAGCAGTTCGAGAGGCCAAGAGACCCAGTACTTC. As protein: CASSSRGQETQYF.

V and J are TRBV7-7 and TRBJ2-7; 11 nucleotides agree with TRBD2. The CDR3 is made up of 16 amino acids. Per the germline V gene, CDR1 is SSHAT and CDR2 is FNYEAQ (reference sequence). V dropped 10 bases and J dropped 4; count of bases not matched to a gene: 15. The DNA of the CDR3 is TGTGCCAATGGGGCCGGAGCTAGCGGGGGGCGATACGAGCAGTACTTC. As protein: CANGAGASGGRYEQYF.

This clonotype occurred many times. This rearrangement joins TRBV24-1 to TRBJ2-2, with D unresolved. In germline, CDR1 is KGHDR, CDR2 SFDVKD. V dropped 3 bases and J dropped 7 bases, with 8 bases sitting between them. CDR3 length: 13 residues. The CDR3 DNA reads TGTGCCACCAGTGATATTTGGGTCGGGGAGCTGTTTTTT. Translation gives CATSDIWVGELFF.

This clonotype has just a few counts. V and J are TRBV7-9 and TRBJ2-7; TRBD1 matches at 7 bases. Trimming removed 10 bases from V and 0 bases from J; junction bases left unmatched: 21. The CDR3 is made up of 18 amino acids. The germline gives CDR1 SEHNR, CDR2 FQNEAQ (reference sequence). DNA of the CDR3: TGTGCCACAGTCAAAATAGCCGGTGTAGGGGGCTACTCCTACGAGCAGTACTTC. Amino acids: CATVKIAGVGGYSYEQYF.

This clonotype was found many times. The gene calls are TRBV30 and TRBJ2-5; possible D gene TRBD1, 6 bases. The ends were cut back, 6 bases at V and 2 bases at J, with 13 bases in the middle. Germline V lookup: CDR1 GTSNPN, CDR2 SVGIG (reference sequence). CDR3 size: 13 residues. In DNA form, the CDR3 reads TGTGCCTGCACGGTTGGACAGCAAGAGACCCAGTACTTC. Its protein product is CACTVGQQETQYF.

V gene TRBV18 combines with J gene TRBJ1-2, with 12 bases aligning to TRBD1. Trimming at V came to 0 bases and at J to 8 bases, leaving 4 bases not matched to a gene. The CDR3 has 15 amino acids. Germline V gene lookup returns CDR1 KGHSH and CDR2 LQKENI. CDR3 nucleotides: TGTGCCAGCTCACCACCGTCCGGGACAGGGGGCGGCTACACCTTC. It is translated as CASSPPSGTGGGYTF.